Listed here are 31 T cell receptor beta chains from one sample, sequenced in a study of Ad26.COV2.S vaccination and SARS-CoV-2 variants. The repertoire was sequenced with immunoSEQ multiplex PCR; TCRdb's copy has only in-frame clones and lacks some. Among around 380,000 clones listed, approximately 91% were seen once. Treatment here: roughly 19 received Ad26.COV2.S at low or high dose, single or two shots; several received placebo; per-sample allocation not given. Day 63 after the first vaccine or placebo injection was the time point for sampling. Material: peripheral blood, obtained in a trial of Ad26.COV2.S vaccine versus placebo. The source is a person aged 18-65 years who received the Ad26.COV2.S COVID-19 vaccine or a placebo.

In its sample, this clone was seen a few times. The chain uses TRBV7-9 and TRBJ2-7; D possibly corresponds to TRBD1 (5 bases). The CDR3 runs to 13 residues. Trimming took 4 bases from V and 6 from J, leaving 13 bases between them. Germline V gene lookup returns CDR1 SEHNR and CDR2 FQNEAQ (reference sequence). DNA of the CDR3: TGTGCCAGCAGCTCGGACACCCTCGGCGAGCAGTACTTC. It encodes CASSSDTLGEQYF.

V gene TRBV7-8 combines with J gene TRBJ2-5; D possibly corresponds to TRBD2 (6 bases). The germline V gene encodes CDR1 SGHVS and CDR2 FQNEAQ. Trimming pared 5 bases from V and 5 bases from J, leaving 21 bases between. This CDR3 comprises 16 residues. The CDR3 region has the DNA TGTGCCAGCAGCCAGCGGTCCCGGGGGTACCGGGAGACCCAGTACTTC. It specifies CASSQRSRGYRETQYF.

This clone has only a few counts. The chain employs TRBV7-9 and TRBJ1-5; D unclear. CDR3 size: 14 residues. The V gene's germline CDR1 is SEHNR and CDR2 FQNEAQ (reference sequence). The V end was cut by 1 base, the J end by 6 bases, with 10 bases between. Written as DNA, the CDR3 is TGTGCCAGCAGCTTAGAAGGGCTTGGTCAGCCCCAGCATTTT. It specifies CASSLEGLGQPQHF.

The J gene is TRBJ1-1, the V gene TRBV5-1; D is perhaps TRBD1 (6 bases). The germline V and J ends were trimmed by 2 bases and 1 base, with 15 bases remaining between them. Looked up from germline, CDR1 is SGHRS and CDR2 is YFSETQ. The CDR3 loop spans 16 amino acids. The CDR3 DNA reads as TGCGCCAGCAGCTTAGATTTTGGGGGCCCGAACACTGAAGCTTTCTTT. Protein product: CASSLDFGGPNTEAFF.

As regards this clone: Other DNA sequences from this sample encode an identical CDR3 as well. The V gene is TRBV19, the J gene TRBJ2-7, with TRBD1 matching 8 bases. CDR1 is LNHDA, CDR2 SQIVND, per germline (reference sequence). J lost 0 bases, V lost 5 bases, and 6 bases had no gene match. The CDR3 spans 15 residues. The CDR3 loop reads CASSPGTGGSYEQYF. The CDR3 DNA is TGTGCCAGTAGTCCAGGGACAGGAGGCTCCTACGAGCAGTACTTC.

This rearrangement joins TRBV7-9 to TRBJ1-2; a weak D match, TRBD1 (6 bases). This CDR3 contains 14 residues. V gave up 5 bases and J gave up 9 bases, with 19 bases separating them. Germline V gene lookup returns CDR1 SEHNR and CDR2 FQNEAQ (reference sequence). In nucleotides, the CDR3 is TGTGCCAGCAGCCCAACCGGGACAACTTTTAGCTACACCTTC. This encodes CASSPTGTTFSYTF.

This chain uses TRBV6-5 with TRBJ2-7; TRBD2 might be the D (6 bases). Trimming took 6 bases from V and 6 from J, leaving 18 bases between them. Germline V CDR1 and CDR2: MNHEY, SVGAGI. There are 14 residues in the CDR3. CDR3 protein: CASSPVAEGGEQYF. CDR3 in DNA: TGTGCCAGCAGCCCCGTTGCGGAGGGAGGCGAGCAGTACTTC.

The chain carries TRBV12-3 or TRBV12-4 and TRBJ1-2, with D unclear. The germline V and J ends were trimmed by 1 base and 8 bases, with 8 bases remaining between them. This CDR3 has 12 amino acids. CDR3 coding DNA: TGTGCCAGCAGTTTAGGAGTTTACGGCTACACCTTC. This gives the protein CASSLGVYGYTF.

The chain couples TRBV19 to TRBJ1-3; D possibly corresponds to TRBD1 (5 bases). Trimming pared 9 bases from V and 5 bases from J, leaving 14 bases between. Germline CDR1 reads LNHDA; CDR2 reads SQIVND (reference sequence). This CDR3 comprises 13 residues. This chain's CDR3 is CASRDPARNTIYF. The CDR3 DNA follows: TGTGCCAGCCGGGACCCAGCTAGAAACACCATATATTTT.

This sequence joins TRBV7-9 and TRBJ2-3; 14 bases match TRBD2. The CDR3 length is 17 residues. V shed 5 bases, J shed 6 bases, and the junction held 10 bases outside the gene matches. The germline CDR1 and CDR2 sequences are SEHNR and FQNEAQ (reference sequence). The CDR3 reads CASSKTRLAGGRDTQYF. CDR3 coding DNA: TGTGCCAGCAGCAAAACGCGACTAGCGGGGGGGCGCGATACGCAGTATTTT.

This chain joins TRBV6-5 and TRBJ2-5; 11 bases are a match to TRBD2. The CDR3 spans 15 residues. The trim removed 0 bases at V and 5 bases at J, leaving 2 bases unmatched. The V gene's germline CDR1 is MNHEY and CDR2 SVGAGI. CDR3: CASSYSLAGEETQYF. The DNA for the CDR3 is TGTGCCAGCAGTTACTCACTAGCGGGGGAGGAGACCCAGTACTTC.

The chain combines TRBV30 with TRBJ2-3; 7 bases line up with TRBD2. V was clipped by 0 bases and J by 1 base; unmatched bases: 1. The germline V gene has CDR1 GTSNPN and CDR2 SVGIG (reference sequence). This CDR3 has 14 residues. The CDR3 DNA reads TGTGCCTGGAGTGTGGGAGGGGGCACAGATACGCAGTATTTT. Translating gives CAWSVGGGTDTQYF. Full variable domain (remainder filled in from reference TRBV30 and TRBJ2-3): SQTIHQWPATLVQPVGSPLSLECTVEGTSNPNLYWYRQAAGRGLQLLFYSVGIGQISSEVPQNLSASRPQDRQFILSSKKLLLSDSGFYLCAWSVGGGTDTQYFGPGTRLTVL.

The chain uses TRBV7-6 and TRBJ2-6; D unclear. Germline V gene sequence: CDR1 SGHVS, CDR2 FNYEAQ. The CDR3 has 15 residues. V lost 1 base to trimming and J lost 2 bases, with 6 bases between them. This chain's CDR3 is CASSLVKAGANVLTF. CDR3 bases: TGTGCCAGCAGCTTAGTGAAGGCTGGGGCCAACGTCCTGACTTTC.

The chain combines TRBV5-1 with TRBJ1-2; the D is unclear. CDR1 SGHRS and CDR2 YFSETQ come from the germline V gene. Trimming removed 0 bases from V and 6 bases from J, with 15 bases in between. The CDR3 length is 15 residues. CDR3 loop: CASSLARGRNNGYTF. The CDR3 DNA reads as TGCGCCAGCAGCTTGGCCCGAGGACGGAATAATGGCTACACCTTC.

The V gene is TRBV7-6, the J gene TRBJ2-1, with D hard to call. V was pared by 1 base and J by 6 bases, with 7 bases between. CDR1 and CDR2 (germline): SGHVS, FNYEAQ. CDR3 length: 13 amino acids. The CDR3 reads CASSLGVFNEQFF. CDR3 nucleotide sequence: TGTGCCAGCAGCTTAGGAGTTTTCAATGAGCAGTTCTTC.

The chain employs TRBV4-3 and TRBJ1-4; TRBD1 aligns across 10 bases. The CDR3 runs to 16 residues. CDR1 is LGHNA and CDR2 is YSLEER in the germline V gene. The junction had 5 bases not matched to a gene; V was cut back by 3 bases and J by 4 bases. The CDR3 is CASSQGRDRGNEKLFF. CDR3 DNA sequence: TGCGCCAGCAGCCAGGGGCGGGACAGGGGTAATGAAAAACTGTTTTTT.

The rearrangement uses TRBV18 and TRBJ1-1; D might be TRBD1 (5 bases). The CDR3 totals 15 residues. The germline gives CDR1 KGHSH, CDR2 LQKENI. V was clipped by 0 bases and J by 1 base, with 9 bases between them. The CDR3 sequence is CASSPPLGQNTEAFF. The DNA for the CDR3 is TGTGCCAGCTCACCACCGCTAGGACAGAACACTGAAGCTTTCTTT.

The CDR3 reads CASSDSSGLGGPYNEQFF. CDR3 in DNA: TGTGCCAGCAGTGACAGTAGCGGACTAGGGGGCCCCTACAATGAGCAGTTCTTC. The V gene is TRBV6-1, the J gene TRBJ2-1; D may correspond to TRBD1 or TRBD2 (7 bases each). CDR1 MNHNS and CDR2 SASEGT come from the germline V gene. V dropped 3 bases and J dropped 2 bases, with 20 bases sitting between them. This CDR3 comprises 18 residues.

The chain employs TRBV3-1 (or the pseudogene TRBV3-2) and TRBJ2-3, with TRBD2 identical over 9 bases. V was pared by 0 bases and J by 2 bases, with 6 bases of the junction left unmatched. Germline V gene data show CDR1 as LGHDT and CDR2 as YNNKEL (reference sequence). The CDR3 is 17 amino acids. The CDR3 region is CASSQEAAGGLTDTQYF. CDR3 bases: TGTGCCAGCAGCCAAGAGGCGGCGGGGGGGCTCACAGATACGCAGTATTTT.

The chain uses TRBV24-1 and TRBJ1-5; D uncertain. The germline gives CDR1 KGHDR, CDR2 SFDVKD. Trimming removed 9 bases from V and 2 bases from J, with 13 bases in between. This CDR3 spans 14 amino acids. This CDR3 reads CATAHGSGNQPQHF. DNA of the CDR3: TGTGCCACCGCGCACGGTTCTGGCAATCAGCCCCAGCATTTT.

This rearrangement joins TRBV11-3 to TRBJ2-1, with unresolved D. Per the germline V gene, CDR1 is SGHNT and CDR2 is YENEEA. The CDR3 contains 14 residues. The V end was cut by 1 base, the J end by 8 bases, with 12 bases between. CDR3 nucleotide sequence: TGTGCCAGCAGCTTAGGGGCCGTGGGCGATGAGCAGTTCTTC. This sequence encodes CASSLGAVGDEQFF.

The chain has TRBV30 and TRBJ1-2; no clear D. V was pared by 0 bases and J by 4 bases, with 6 bases between. The CDR3 loop spans 12 amino acids. Germline CDR1 and CDR2: GTSNPN and SVGIG (reference sequence). CDR3 protein: CAWSVHTYGYTF. DNA for the CDR3: TGTGCCTGGAGTGTACACACCTATGGCTACACCTTC.

This chain connects TRBV7-2 to TRBJ1-1, with D perhaps matching TRBD1 (6 bases). The V gene lost 5 bases and the J gene lost 5 bases, with 24 bases spanning the gap. CDR1 and CDR2 from the germline V gene are SGHTA and FQGNSA. This CDR3 is 17 amino acids long. The CDR3 DNA sequence: TGTGCCAGCAGCCCCTCGTGGGGGGCCACCATCGGGACTGAAGCTTTCTTT. Translated, it gives CASSPSWGATIGTEAFF.

The rearrangement joins TRBV2 to TRBJ1-1, with D perhaps TRBD1 (6 bases). There are 14 residues in the CDR3. V shed 4 bases and J shed 3 bases, with 12 bases lying between them. From germline, CDR1 is SNHLY and CDR2 FYNNEI. CDR3 bases: TGTGCCAGCAGTGGATTACAGGGTGACACTGAAGCTTTCTTT. Protein: CASSGLQGDTEAFF.

V gene TRBV5-5 combines with J gene TRBJ2-7, with TRBD1 matching 8 bases. Germline V gene lookup returns CDR1 SGHKS and CDR2 YYEKEE (reference sequence). Losses at the gene ends were 0 bases for V and 2 bases for J; bases not matched to a gene: 4. The CDR3 length is 15 residues. The CDR3: CASSLDRGFAYEQYF. In DNA form, the CDR3 reads TGTGCCAGCAGCTTGGACAGGGGGTTCGCCTACGAGCAGTACTTC.

The chain is built from TRBV30 and TRBJ2-6, with 8 bases that match TRBD1. Trimming removed 0 bases from V and 0 bases from J; junction bases left unmatched: 4. The germline gives CDR1 GTSNPN, CDR2 SVGIG (reference sequence). This CDR3 has 17 residues. DNA of the CDR3: TGTGCCTGGAGTGTAGGCCAGGGGGCCTCTGGGGCCAACGTCCTGACTTTC. Residues: CAWSVGQGASGANVLTF.

The rearrangement joins TRBV6-2 or TRBV6-3 to TRBJ2-1, with 11 nucleotides matching TRBD2. CDR1 is MNHEY, CDR2 SVGEGT, per germline. The trim removed 6 bases at V and 5 bases at J, leaving 6 bases unmatched. The CDR3 spans 15 residues. CDR3 DNA: TGTGCCAGCAGCTTCGGGACTAGCGGTAACAATGAGCAGTTCTTC. This encodes CASSFGTSGNNEQFF.

The chain uses TRBV12-2 and TRBJ1-2; the D segment call TRBD1 is taken from the table without a DNA check. TRBV12-2 is a documented pseudogene. This CDR3 has 14 amino acids. This CDR3 is CASRLRFTGVGYTF. CDR3 nucleotide sequence: TGTGCAAGTCGCTTACGCTTCACAGGGGTTGGCTACACCTTC.

V and J are TRBV24-1 and TRBJ2-1; 7 bases are a match to TRBD1. Germline V gene lookup returns CDR1 KGHDR and CDR2 SFDVKD. V shed 4 bases, J shed 8 bases, and the junction held 7 bases outside the gene matches. This CDR3 region has 14 residues. Here the CDR3 reads CATSDPTGSHEQFF. DNA of the CDR3: TGTGCCACCAGTGACCCGACAGGGTCCCATGAGCAGTTCTTC.

The chain employs TRBV19 and TRBJ2-7; D remains ambiguous. This CDR3 has 14 amino acids. Germline V CDR1 and CDR2: LNHDA, SQIVND (reference sequence). The V end was cut by 6 bases, the J end by 12 bases, with 24 bases between. This CDR3 is CASSPDGFDEQWYF. The CDR3 nucleotides read TGTGCCAGTAGCCCAGATGGATTCGATGAGCAGTGGTACTTC.

The chain recombines TRBV5-6 with TRBJ2-7; no reliable D call. The CDR3 consists of 12 residues. The germline gives CDR1 SGHDT, CDR2 YYEEEE. The germline V and J ends were trimmed by 5 bases and 5 bases, with 11 bases remaining between them. The CDR3: CASRASSNEQYF. The CDR3 region has the DNA TGTGCCAGCAGGGCGTCCAGTAACGAGCAGTACTTC. Filled out from reference TRBV5-6 and TRBJ2-7, the complete variable domain reads DAGVTQSPTHLIKTRGQQVTLRCSPKSGHDTVSWYQQALGQGPQFIFQYYEEEERQRGNFPDRFSGHQFPNYSSELNVNALLLGDSALYLCASRASSNEQYFGPGTRLTVT.